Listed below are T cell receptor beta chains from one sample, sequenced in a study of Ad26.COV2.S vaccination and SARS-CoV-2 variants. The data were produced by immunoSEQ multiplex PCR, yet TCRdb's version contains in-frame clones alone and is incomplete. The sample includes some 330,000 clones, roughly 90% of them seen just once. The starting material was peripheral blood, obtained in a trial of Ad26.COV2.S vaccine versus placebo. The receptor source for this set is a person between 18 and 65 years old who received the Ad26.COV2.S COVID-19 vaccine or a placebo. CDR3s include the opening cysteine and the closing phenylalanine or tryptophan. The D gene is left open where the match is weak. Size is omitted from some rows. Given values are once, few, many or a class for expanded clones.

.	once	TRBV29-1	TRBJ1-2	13	TGCAGCGTCCTCGTCAGGGAAAACTATGGCTACACCTTC	CSVLVRENYGYTF
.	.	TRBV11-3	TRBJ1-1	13	TGTGCCAGCAGCTTACCGGCCGGGGTCGTTGCTTTCTTT	CASSLPAGVVAFF
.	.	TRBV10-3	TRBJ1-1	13	TGTGCCATCAGCCTAGGGAGGGCCACTGAAGCTTTCTTT	CAISLGRATEAFF
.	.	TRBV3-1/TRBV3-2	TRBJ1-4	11	TGTGCCAGCAGCCAAGTCGGGAAACTGTTTTTT	CASSQVGKLFF
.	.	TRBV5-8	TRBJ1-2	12	TGTGCCAGCAGCTTGCCAGGGAGCGGCTACACCTTC	CASSLPGSGYTF
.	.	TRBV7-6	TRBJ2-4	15	TGTGCCAGCGGTATGATGACTGAGGGGCGGGACATTCAGTACTTC	CASGMMTEGRDIQYF
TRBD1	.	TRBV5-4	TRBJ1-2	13	TGTGCCAGCGAAGGCCAGGGGGCAGGTGGCTACACCTTC	CASEGQGAGGYTF
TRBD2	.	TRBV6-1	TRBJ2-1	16	TGTGCCAGCAGTGCATTAGCGGGATCGGTCGACGATGAGCAGTTCTTC	CASSALAGSVDDEQFF
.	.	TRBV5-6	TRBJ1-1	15	TGTGCCAGCAGCTTCCAGCTCCGCTCCGGAAGTGAAGCTTTCTTT	CASSFQLRSGSEAFF
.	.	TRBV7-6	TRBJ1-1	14	TGTGCCAGCAGCCCCGGGGACCTTGGCACTGAAGCTTTCTTT	CASSPGDLGTEAFF
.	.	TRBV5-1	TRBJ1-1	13	TGCGCCAGCAGAGCCTTTGAGGCCACTGAAGCTTTCTTT	CASRAFEATEAFF
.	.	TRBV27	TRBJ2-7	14	TGTGCCAGCAGTTTCGGGACACCCTCCTACGAGCAGTACTTC	CASSFGTPSYEQYF
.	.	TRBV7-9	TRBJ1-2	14	TGTGCCAGCAGCTTAAACCCTCGGGAGTATGGCTACACCTTC	CASSLNPREYGYTF
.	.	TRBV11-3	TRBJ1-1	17	TGTGCCAGCAGCTTTTTGCCTGTTTGGTTCGGGGCAGTTGAAGCTTTCTTT	CASSFLPVWFGAVEAFF
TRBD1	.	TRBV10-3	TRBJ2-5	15	TGTGCCATCAGTGATAGGAAGGGGGCAATTGAGACCCAGTACTTC	CAISDRKGAIETQYF
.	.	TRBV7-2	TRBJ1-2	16	TGTGCCAGCAGCGTACAGGACGGCCTTTCTAACTATGGCTACACCTTC	CASSVQDGLSNYGYTF
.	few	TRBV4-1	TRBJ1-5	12	TGCGCCAGCAGCCAAGATGTCGGGCCCCAGCATTTT	CASSQDVGPQHF
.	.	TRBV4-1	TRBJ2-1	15	TGCGCCAGCAGCCAAGACCGGGACCCCTACAATGAGCAGTTCTTC	CASSQDRDPYNEQFF
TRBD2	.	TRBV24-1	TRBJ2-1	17	TGTGCCACCAGTGACTCGGGACTAGCGGGAGGGAACAATGAGCAGTTCTTC	CATSDSGLAGGNNEQFF
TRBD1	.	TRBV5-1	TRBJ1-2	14	TGCGCCAGCAGCTCGGGACAGGGATTGGGCGGCTACACCTTC	CASSSGQGLGGYTF
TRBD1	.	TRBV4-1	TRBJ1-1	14	TGCGCCAGCAGCCCACAGGGGATTGGCACTGAAGCTTTCTTT	CASSPQGIGTEAFF
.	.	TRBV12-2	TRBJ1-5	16	TGTGCAAGTCGCTCGGTAGACGACCCGAGCCGGCAGCCCCAGCATTTT	CASRSVDDPSRQPQHF
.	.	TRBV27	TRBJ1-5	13	TGTGCCAGCAATGGCAGGGCGGGTCAGCCCCAGCATTTT	CASNGRAGQPQHF
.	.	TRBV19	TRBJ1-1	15	TGTGCCAGTAGTAGGGGACAAACTTTGAACACTGAAGCTTTCTTT	CASSRGQTLNTEAFF
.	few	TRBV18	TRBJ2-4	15	TGTGCCAGCTCACCAGCTGGGCTAGCCAAAAACATTCAGTACTTC	CASSPAGLAKNIQYF
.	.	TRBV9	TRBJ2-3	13	TGTGCCAGCAGGGGCGAGAGCACAGATACGCAGTATTTT	CASRGESTDTQYF
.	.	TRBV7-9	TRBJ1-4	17	TGTGCCAGCAGCCCTGCTTACCAAGGACGGTTTAATGAAAAACTGTTTTTT	CASSPAYQGRFNEKLFF
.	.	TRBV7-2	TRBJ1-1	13	TGTGCCACCGCCCGGGCAGGGGCGGGGGAAGCTTTCTTT	CATARAGAGEAFF
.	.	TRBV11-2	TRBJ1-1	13	TGTGCCAGCAGCTTATCGATATACCTTGAAGCTTTCTTT	CASSLSIYLEAFF